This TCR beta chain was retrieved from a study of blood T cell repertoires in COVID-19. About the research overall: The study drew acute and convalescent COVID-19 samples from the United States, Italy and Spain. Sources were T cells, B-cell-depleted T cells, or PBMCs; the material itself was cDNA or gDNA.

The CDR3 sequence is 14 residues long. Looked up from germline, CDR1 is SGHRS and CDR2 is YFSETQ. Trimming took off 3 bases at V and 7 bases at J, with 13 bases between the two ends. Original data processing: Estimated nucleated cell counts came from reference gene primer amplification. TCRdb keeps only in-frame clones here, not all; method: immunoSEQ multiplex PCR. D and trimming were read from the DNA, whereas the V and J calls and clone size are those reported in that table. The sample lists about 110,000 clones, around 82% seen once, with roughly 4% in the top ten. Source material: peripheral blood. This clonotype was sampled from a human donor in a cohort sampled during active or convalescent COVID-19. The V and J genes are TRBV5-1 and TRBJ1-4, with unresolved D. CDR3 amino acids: CASSSMTPGEKLFF. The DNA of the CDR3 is TGCGCCAGCAGCTCGATGACGCCGGGTGAAAAACTGTTTTTT.